The 23 T cell receptor beta chains in this list originate from one sample, sequenced in a study of beta chain features in type 1 diabetes. Study-level findings and limits: Shorter TCRB CDR3s, moderately but significantly so, marked every one of the four CD4+ subsets in Type 1 diabetes patients.

Sequencing targeted expressed TCRB transcripts, as all isolated RNA had been reverse transcribed. Data came from immunoSEQ multiplex PCR; TCRdb stores just in-frame clones and leaves some out. The sample includes more than 250,000 clones, roughly 15% of them seen just once. Their cognate antigens are unknown. The sample comprised naive CD4+ T cells from blood. The receptor source for this set is a man younger than 35 with type 1 diabetes.

V gene TRBV4-1 combines with J gene TRBJ1-4, with D hard to call. V lost 0 bases, J lost 7 bases, and 12 bases lay in between. Germline-derived CDR1 and CDR2 are MGHRA and YSYEKL. This CDR3 spans 15 amino acids. The CDR3 nucleotides read TGCGCCAGCAGCCAAGATAGGCGCCCAGGTGAAAAACTGTTTTTT. Amino acid sequence: CASSQDRRPGEKLFF.

This clone was counted between two and nine times. The chain recombines TRBV30 with TRBJ2-3, with 7 nucleotides matching TRBD1. Germline V gene data show CDR1 as GTSNPN and CDR2 as SVGIG (reference sequence). V was pared by 2 bases and J by 4 bases, with 3 bases of the junction left unmatched. The CDR3 covers 13 residues. CDR3 coding DNA: TGTGCCTGGAGTTACAGGGGAGCAGATACGCAGTATTTT. Its translation is CAWSYRGADTQYF.

This clone was observed a handful of times. The CDR3 DNA reads TGTGCCAGCAGCGTAGTGAGGGATACTGAAGCTTTCTTT. Its protein is CASSVVRDTEAFF. The chain combines TRBV9 with TRBJ1-1, with no clear D. Trimming left V 0 bases short and J 5 bases short, with 8 bases between. The CDR3 contains 13 residues. Per the germline V gene, CDR1 is SGDLS and CDR2 is YYNGEE.

The chain couples TRBV5-1 to TRBJ2-1; the match to TRBD2 covers 7 bases. J gave up 8 bases and V 4 bases, and 24 bases lay outside the gene matches. This CDR3 is built from 19 residues. Germline values: CDR1 SGHRS, CDR2 YFSETQ. The CDR3 spells CASSKTRSSGQIASDEQFF. The CDR3, as DNA: TGCGCCAGCAGCAAGACAAGAAGTAGCGGGCAGATTGCTAGCGATGAGCAGTTCTTC.

This clone was detected a few times. The chain combines TRBV5-4 with TRBJ1-5, with D unclear. CDR1 is SGHNT, CDR2 YYREEE, per germline (reference sequence). The CDR3 contains 13 residues. V gave up 4 bases and J gave up 4 bases, with 9 bases separating them. For the CDR3, the DNA is TGTGCCAGCAGCCGCCACGGGAATCAGCCCCAGCATTTT. Protein product: CASSRHGNQPQHF.

This chain joins TRBV30 and TRBJ1-2, with TRBD1 as a possible D gene (6 bases). The V gene's germline CDR1 is GTSNPN and CDR2 SVGIG (reference sequence). The ends were cut back, 3 bases at V and 7 bases at J, with 18 bases in the middle. This CDR3 contains 14 residues. The CDR3 loop is CAWSADRLGIGYTF. CDR3 coding DNA: TGTGCCTGGAGCGCCGACAGGCTGGGCATTGGCTACACCTTC.

In this sample, this clone turned up a few times. The rearrangement joins TRBV19 to TRBJ2-3; perhaps TRBD1 as D (5 bases). Germline lookup yields CDR1 LNHDA and CDR2 SQIVND (reference sequence). This CDR3 has 14 residues. Trimming shortened V by 4 bases and J by 1 base, and 9 bases separated the two germline ends. CDR3 sequence (DNA): TGTGCCAGTAGTACGACAGCACGCACAGATACGCAGTATTTT. Amino acid sequence: CASSTTARTDTQYF.

V and J are TRBV27 and TRBJ2-5; D gene uncertain. The germline V and J ends were trimmed by 3 bases and 3 bases, with 8 bases remaining between them. CDR3 size: 13 residues. Per germline, CDR1 MNHEY and CDR2 SMNVEV (reference sequence). CDR3 in DNA: TGTGCCAGCAGTTTCGTCGGAGAAGAGACCCAGTACTTC. This gives the protein CASSFVGEETQYF.

V and J are TRBV18 and TRBJ2-3; 8 positions agree with TRBD1. The CDR3 has 16 residues. Looked up from germline, CDR1 is KGHSH and CDR2 is LQKENI. V lost 4 bases to trimming and J lost 2 bases; unmatched junction nucleotides: 8. The CDR3 spells CASSLWDRRTTDTQYF. CDR3 sequence (DNA): TGTGCCAGCTCACTCTGGGACAGGAGAACCACAGATACGCAGTATTTT.

This clone was seen a few times. This rearrangement joins TRBV21-1 to TRBJ2-7; the D call in the table, TRBD2, was not verified against the DNA. TRBV21-1 is classified as a pseudogene. CDR3 length: 15 residues. The chain's CDR3 is CASSGRLGSSYEQYF. DNA of the CDR3: TGTGCCAGCAGCGGCCGGCTAGGGAGCTCCTACGAGCAGTACTTC.

This clone was seen a few times. The V gene is TRBV9, the J gene TRBJ1-2, with no clear D. V shed 0 bases and J shed 4 bases, with 13 bases lying between them. The V gene's germline CDR1 is SGDLS and CDR2 YYNGEE. This CDR3 spans 15 amino acids. CDR3 nucleotide sequence: TGTGCCAGCAGCGTAGGAACCGCCAGTCTCTATGGCTACACCTTC. Amino acid sequence: CASSVGTASLYGYTF.

There are a few counts of this clone. This chain links TRBV18 with TRBJ2-5; 8 bases match TRBD1. The germline CDR1 and CDR2 sequences are KGHSH and LQKENI. The CDR3 covers 13 residues. V shed 4 bases, J shed 5 bases, and the junction held 3 bases outside the gene matches. Here the CDR3 DNA reads TGTGCCAGCTCACTCCGGGACAGGGAGACCCAGTACTTC. This sequence encodes CASSLRDRETQYF.

There are a few counts of this clone. The rearrangement links TRBV27 to TRBJ2-3; 9 positions match TRBD2. V lost 3 bases and J lost 2; bases outside the gene matches: 6. Germline lookup yields CDR1 MNHEY and CDR2 SMNVEV (reference sequence). The CDR3 has 16 residues. CDR3 amino acids: CASSFAIAGDTDTQYF. The CDR3 DNA reads as TGTGCCAGCAGTTTCGCTATAGCGGGGGACACAGATACGCAGTATTTT.

This clone was observed a few times. CDR3 region: CASSLLERYNEQFF. The DNA for the CDR3 is TGTGCCAGCAGTTTGCTCGAGCGCTACAATGAGCAGTTCTTC. The rearrangement links TRBV28 to TRBJ2-1, with D uncertain. There are 14 residues in the CDR3. Germline V gene lookup returns CDR1 MDHEN and CDR2 SYDVKM. Trimming took off 3 bases at V and 3 bases at J, with 9 bases between the two ends.

This clone has more than one count but fewer than ten. This chain's CDR3 is CASSWGAGGISYEQYF. Here the CDR3 DNA reads TGTGCCAGCAGCTGGGGAGCGGGAGGGATCTCCTACGAGCAGTACTTC. The J gene is TRBJ2-7, the V gene TRBV5-4; the match to TRBD2 covers 10 bases. Germline V CDR1 and CDR2: SGHNT, YYREEE (reference sequence). V gave up 3 bases and J gave up 0 bases; unmatched junction bases: 6. The CDR3 has 16 residues.

The sample holds a few counts of this clone. The chain couples TRBV9 to TRBJ2-5; perhaps TRBD1 as D (6 bases). This CDR3 comprises 13 residues. Trimming removed 4 bases at V and 2 bases at J, with 9 bases between. Germline-derived CDR1 and CDR2 are SGDLS and YYNGEE. CDR3 in amino acids: CASSTDRQETQYF. The CDR3 coding sequence is TGTGCCAGCAGCACGGACAGACAAGAGACCCAGTACTTC.

This chain connects TRBV6-1 to TRBJ2-7; D might be TRBD2 (6 bases). Trimming left V 6 bases short and J 6 bases short, with 27 bases between. The CDR3 consists of 17 residues. Germline V lookup: CDR1 MNHNS, CDR2 SASEGT. CDR3 sequence reads: CASSESWRAREAVEQYF. The CDR3 bases are TGTGCCAGCAGCGAATCGTGGCGGGCCAGGGAGGCGGTCGAGCAGTACTTC.

The chain has TRBV6-6 and TRBJ1-5, with D uncertain. Germline V gene data show CDR1 as MNHNY and CDR2 as SVGAGI (reference sequence). The CDR3 extends over 14 amino acids. V lost 2 bases, J lost 6 bases, and 11 bases lay in between. In nucleotides, the CDR3 is TGTGCCAGCAGTTACGTACAGAATACTCAGCCCCAGCATTTT. Protein: CASSYVQNTQPQHF.

This clone has a handful of counts. For the CDR3, the DNA is TGTGCCAGCAACAGGGTGGAGTATGGCTACACCTTC. Translation: CASNRVEYGYTF. The chain couples TRBV6-6 to TRBJ1-2, with a tentative D call TRBD1 (6 bases). V was trimmed by 7 bases and J by 5 bases, leaving 11 bases between them. The CDR3 runs to 12 residues. Germline V gives CDR1 MNHNY, CDR2 SVGAGI (reference sequence).

This clone turned up a few times. The chain employs TRBV19 and TRBJ2-1, with TRBD2 matching over 11 bases. The CDR3 has 15 amino acids. Germline CDR1 is LNHDA and CDR2 is SQIVND (reference sequence). Losses at the gene ends were 4 bases for V and 7 bases for J; bases not matched to a gene: 6. CDR3 bases: TGTGCCAGTAGTAGTAGCGGGGGGGCCGAAAATGAGCAGTTCTTC. Translation gives CASSSSGGAENEQFF.

The chain combines TRBV18 with TRBJ1-1, with 8 nucleotides matching TRBD1. V shed 6 bases, J shed 6 bases, and the junction held 18 bases outside the gene matches. The CDR3 sequence is 17 residues long. CDR1 KGHSH and CDR2 LQKENI come from the germline V gene. The CDR3 sequence is CASSPALAGGISSEAFF. Written as DNA, the CDR3 is TGTGCCAGCTCCCCTGCGCTGGCAGGGGGCATTTCTTCTGAAGCTTTCTTT.

This clone was seen a handful of times. J is TRBJ2-2 and V is TRBV5-6; D not certain. The germline V gene has CDR1 SGHDT and CDR2 YYEEEE. V lost 3 bases, J lost 5 bases, and 14 bases lay in between. CDR3 length equals 15 residues. CDR3 in amino acids: CASSSLGQLTGELFF. The CDR3 DNA is TGTGCCAGCAGCTCGCTTGGGCAACTTACCGGGGAGCTGTTTTTT.

This clone was observed a handful of times. The chain joins TRBV30 to TRBJ1-1; D remains unclear. The CDR3 has 13 amino acids. Trimming left V 2 bases short and J 4 bases short, with 11 bases between. Germline V gene sequence: CDR1 GTSNPN, CDR2 SVGIG (reference sequence). Here the CDR3 reads CAWSSGFFTEAFF. The CDR3 bases are TGTGCCTGGAGTTCGGGGTTTTTCACTGAAGCTTTCTTT.